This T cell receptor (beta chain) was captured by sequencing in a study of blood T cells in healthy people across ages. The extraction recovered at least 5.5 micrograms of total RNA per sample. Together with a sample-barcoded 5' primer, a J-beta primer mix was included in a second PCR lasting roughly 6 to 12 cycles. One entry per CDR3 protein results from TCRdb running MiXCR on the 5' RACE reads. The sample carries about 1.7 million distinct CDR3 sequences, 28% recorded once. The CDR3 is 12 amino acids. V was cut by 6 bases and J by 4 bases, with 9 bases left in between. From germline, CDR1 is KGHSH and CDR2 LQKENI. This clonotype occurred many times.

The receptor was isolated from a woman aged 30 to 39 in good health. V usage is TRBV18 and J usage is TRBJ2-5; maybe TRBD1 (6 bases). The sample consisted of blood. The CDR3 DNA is TGTGCCAGCTCCCCGGACAGAGAGACCCAGTACTTC. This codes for CASSPDRETQYF.